These T cell receptor beta chains were read from a single sample in a study of CD8 T cells in ankylosing spondylitis. TCRdb fed the 5' RACE reads into MiXCR, producing one record per CDR3 protein. This table has fewer than 200,000 distinct CDR3 sequences, about 18% appearing once. The specimen sequenced was blood, either unsorted or a sorted T cell fraction (not recorded which). These receptors were collected from a male donor aged 5-30 years with ankylosing spondylitis or in good health (not recorded which). Both conserved end residues are part of each CDR3. A D gene is named only where the DNA matches it firmly. Clone size is stated in some rows and not others, as once, few, many or a class when expanded.

D,size,V,J,CDR3,DNA
NA,many,TRBV7-3,TRBJ2-1,CASSLISGAHEQFF,TGTGCCAGCAGCTTAATTTCAGGGGCCCATGAGCAGTTCTTC
TRBD2,NA,TRBV7-6,TRBJ2-1,CASSLIEREGHRIHNEQFF,TGTGCCAGCAGCTTAATCGAGCGGGAGGGCCACCGGATTCACAATGAGCAGTTCTTC
NA,many,TRBV4-1,TRBJ1-5,CASSQDSQSRPQHF,TGCGCCAGCAGCCAAGATAGTCAGTCGAGGCCCCAGCATTTT
NA,few,TRBV6-4,TRBJ2-3,CASSDSRVGTDTQYF,TGTGCCAGCAGTGACTCCAGGGTTGGTACAGATACGCAGTATTTT
NA,few,TRBV20-1,TRBJ1-5,CSASVAERPQPQHF,TGCAGTGCTAGTGTTGCGGAACGGCCTCAGCCCCAGCATTTT
NA,NA,TRBV7-2,TRBJ2-7,CASSSSRTPGHEQYF,TGTGCCAGCAGCTCATCCCGGACTCCGGGGCACGAGCAGTACTTC
TRBD1,many,TRBV24-1,TRBJ1-1,CATSDRDSTEAFF,TGTGCCACCAGTGACCGGGACAGCACTGAAGCTTTCTTT
NA,many,TRBV7-2,TRBJ1-1,CASSSYRDNTEAFF,TGTGCCAGCAGCTCTTACAGGGATAACACTGAAGCTTTCTTT
NA,many,TRBV6-6,TRBJ2-7,CASSPRGRSSYEQYF,TGTGCCAGCAGTCCAAGGGGACGGAGCTCCTACGAGCAGTACTTC
TRBD1,many,TRBV12-3/TRBV12-4,TRBJ1-2,CASRRTGDYGYTF,TGTGCCAGCAGACGGACAGGGGACTATGGCTACACCTTC
NA,many,TRBV2,TRBJ2-7,CASRVVYEQYF,TGTGCCAGCAGAGTGGTCTACGAGCAGTACTTC
TRBD1,many,TRBV19,TRBJ1-3,CASRVGDRVFGNTIYF,TGTGCCAGCCGAGTGGGCGACAGGGTTTTCGGAAACACCATATATTTT
TRBD1,many,TRBV12-3/TRBV12-4,TRBJ1-2,CASSAGGYGYTF,TGTGCCAGCAGTGCAGGGGGCTATGGCTACACCTTC
NA,many,TRBV2,TRBJ1-1,CASSGGNTEAFF,TGTGCCAGCAGCGGGGGGAACACTGAAGCTTTCTTT
NA,NA,TRBV29-1,TRBJ2-7,CSATPSRVGGEQYF,TGCAGCGCCACGCCCTCCCGTGTCGGCGGCGAGCAGTACTTC
TRBD2,many,TRBV3-1,TRBJ2-1,CASRRDYEQFF,TGTGCCAGCAGACGGGACTACGAGCAGTTCTTC
TRBD1,many,TRBV7-2,TRBJ1-5,CASSTRTGSSRAF,TGTGCCAGCAGCACCCGGACAGGGAGTAGCCGGGCTTTT